The 8 T cell receptor beta chains given below trace back to one sample, sequenced in a study of cytomegalovirus exposure and HLA in healthy donors. Primers for the PCR totalled 60 Vbeta and 13 Jbeta. Repertoires were generated with immunoSEQ multiplex PCR, while TCRdb's copy carries only in-frame clones and drops some. The sample has around 200,000 clones; roughly 80% are singletons. The sample comprised PBMCs. Receptors were obtained from a woman aged 25 to 39 in good health and CMV-seropositive.

There are a few counts of this clone. V and J are TRBV15 and TRBJ2-2, with TRBD2 matching over 7 bases. Germline V CDR1 and CDR2: LNHNV, YYDKDF (reference sequence). V trimming: 0 bases; J trimming: 5 bases; junction bases outside the gene matches: 0. CDR3 size: 14 residues. CDR3 loop: CATSRELATGELFF. The CDR3 DNA reads as TGTGCCACCAGCAGAGAACTAGCGACCGGGGAGCTGTTTTTT.

This clone has only one observation. V and J are TRBV11-2 and TRBJ1-6; the D gene is possibly TRBD1 (5 bases). This CDR3 has 16 amino acids. Deletions cut 4 bases from V and 9 bases from J, with 19 bases between. Germline V gene lookup returns CDR1 SGHAT and CDR2 FQNNGV. The CDR3 region is CASSSGQGWATSPLHF. The CDR3 DNA sequence: TGTGCCAGCAGCTCCGGACAAGGTTGGGCTACTTCACCCCTCCACTTT.

As to this clone: The junction shows a germline mismatch at one end, possibly a read error. As DNA, the CDR3 is TGTTCCAGCAGCTTAAGTCTAGCGGGAGGAGGGTCGGATGAGCAGTTCTTC. It is translated as CSSSLSLAGGGSDEQFF. The chain uses TRBV7-9 and TRBJ2-1; 11 bases match TRBD2. Germline CDR1 SEHNR, CDR2 FQNEAQ (reference sequence). The CDR3 loop spans 17 amino acids.

This chain connects TRBV27 to TRBJ2-2; D possibly corresponds to TRBD1 (5 bases). The V gene's germline CDR1 is MNHEY and CDR2 SMNVEV (reference sequence). This CDR3 is built from 15 residues. Trimming left V 1 base short and J 4 bases short, with 10 bases between. This CDR3 reads CASSLLGRATGELFF. The CDR3 bases are TGTGCCAGCAGTTTATTAGGCAGGGCCACCGGGGAGCTGTTTTTT.

The rearrangement uses TRBV19 and TRBJ2-7; a possible D gene is TRBD2 (7 bases). The CDR3 covers 13 residues. CDR1 is LNHDA, CDR2 SQIVND, per germline (reference sequence). Between the trimmed V and J ends, which lost 5 bases and 6 bases, there was a span of 14 bases. Here the CDR3 reads CASSAFGGPEQYF. The CDR3 DNA reads TGTGCCAGTAGTGCCTTCGGGGGGCCCGAGCAGTACTTC.

On this clone itself: Other DNA sequences in the same sample also yield this CDR3. The V and J genes are TRBV28 and TRBJ1-2; the match to TRBD1 covers 7 bases. The CDR3 contains 14 residues. V shed 3 bases and J 1 base; nucleotides not matched to a gene: 2. Germline CDR1 is MDHEN and CDR2 is SYDVKM. The CDR3 DNA follows: TGTGCCAGCAGTTTGCCAGGGGGTAACTATGGCTACACCTTC. Its protein is CASSLPGGNYGYTF.

The gene calls are TRBV27 and TRBJ2-1, with unresolved D. CDR1 is MNHEY and CDR2 is SMNVEV in the germline V gene (reference sequence). The CDR3 covers 13 residues. V was pared by 7 bases and J by 0 bases, with 7 bases between. This CDR3 reads CASNPSSYNEQFF. CDR3 DNA: TGTGCCAGCAACCCGAGCTCCTACAATGAGCAGTTCTTC.

V and J are TRBV6-5 and TRBJ1-2, with D perhaps TRBD1 (5 bases). Germline V gene data show CDR1 as MNHEY and CDR2 as SVGAGI. Trimming shortened V by 5 bases and J by 1 base, and 11 bases separated the two germline ends. CDR3 length: 14 amino acids. The CDR3 protein is CASSQTAFNYGYTF. The CDR3 bases are TGTGCCAGCAGTCAGACAGCTTTTAACTATGGCTACACCTTC.